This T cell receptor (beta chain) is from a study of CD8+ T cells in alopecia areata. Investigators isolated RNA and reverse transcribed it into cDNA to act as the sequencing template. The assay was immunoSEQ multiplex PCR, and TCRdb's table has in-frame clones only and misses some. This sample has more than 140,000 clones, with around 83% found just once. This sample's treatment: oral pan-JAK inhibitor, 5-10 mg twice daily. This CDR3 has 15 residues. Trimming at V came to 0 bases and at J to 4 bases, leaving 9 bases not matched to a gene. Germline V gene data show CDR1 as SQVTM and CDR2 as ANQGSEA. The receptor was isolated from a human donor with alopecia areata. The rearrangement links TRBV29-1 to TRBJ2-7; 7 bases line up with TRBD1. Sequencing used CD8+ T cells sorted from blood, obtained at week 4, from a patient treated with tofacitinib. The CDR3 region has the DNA TGCAGCGTTGAAGAACCGGGACAGAACCCTTACGAGCAGTACTTC. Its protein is CSVEEPGQNPYEQYF.